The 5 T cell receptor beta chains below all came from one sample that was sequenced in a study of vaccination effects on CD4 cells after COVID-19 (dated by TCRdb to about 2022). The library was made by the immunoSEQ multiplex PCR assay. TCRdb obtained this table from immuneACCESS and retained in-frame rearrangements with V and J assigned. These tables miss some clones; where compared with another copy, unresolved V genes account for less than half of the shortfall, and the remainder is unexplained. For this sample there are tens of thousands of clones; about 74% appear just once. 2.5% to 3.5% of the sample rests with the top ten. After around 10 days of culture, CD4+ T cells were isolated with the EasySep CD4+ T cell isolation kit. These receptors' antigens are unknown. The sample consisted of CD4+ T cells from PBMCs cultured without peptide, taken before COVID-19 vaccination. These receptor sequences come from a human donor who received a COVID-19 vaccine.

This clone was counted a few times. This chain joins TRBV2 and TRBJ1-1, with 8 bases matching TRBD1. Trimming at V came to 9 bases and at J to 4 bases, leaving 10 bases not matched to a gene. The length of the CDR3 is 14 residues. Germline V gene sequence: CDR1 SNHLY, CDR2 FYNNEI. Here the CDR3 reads CASRSRGQGTEAFF. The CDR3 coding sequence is TGTGCCAGTAGATCCAGGGGGCAGGGCACTGAAGCTTTCTTT.

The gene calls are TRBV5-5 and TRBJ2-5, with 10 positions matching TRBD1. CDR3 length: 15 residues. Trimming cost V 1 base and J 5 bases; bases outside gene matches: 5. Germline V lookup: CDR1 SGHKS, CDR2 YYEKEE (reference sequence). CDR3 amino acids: CASSLLGQGYETQYF. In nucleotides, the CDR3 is TGTGCCAGCAGCTTGTTGGGACAGGGGTATGAGACCCAGTACTTC.

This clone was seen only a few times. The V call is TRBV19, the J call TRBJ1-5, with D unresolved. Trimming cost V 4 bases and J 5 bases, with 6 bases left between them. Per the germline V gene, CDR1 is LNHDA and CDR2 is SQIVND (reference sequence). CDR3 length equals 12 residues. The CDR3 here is CASSTYDQPQHF. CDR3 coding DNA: TGTGCCAGTAGTACGTACGATCAGCCCCAGCATTTT. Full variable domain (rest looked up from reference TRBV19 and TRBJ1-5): DGGITQSPKYLFRKEGQNVTLSCEQNLNHDAMYWYRQDPGQGLRLIYYSQIVNDFQKGDIAEGYSVSREKKESFPLTVTSAQKNPTAFYLCASSTYDQPQHFGDGTRLSIL.

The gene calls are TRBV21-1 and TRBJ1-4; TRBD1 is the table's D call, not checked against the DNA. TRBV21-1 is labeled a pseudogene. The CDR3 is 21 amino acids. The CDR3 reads CASSTQGSSYKSPSTNEKLFF. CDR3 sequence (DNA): TGTGCCAGCAGCACTCAGGGGAGCTCCTATAAGTCCCCGTCAACTAATGAAAAACTGTTTTTT.

The CDR3 protein is CASGSGQGKTNYGYTF. CDR3 nucleotide sequence: TGTGCTAGTGGTTCGGGACAGGGAAAGACTAACTATGGCTACACCTTC. This chain joins TRBV12-5 and TRBJ1-2; the match to TRBD1 covers 9 bases. The V gene's germline CDR1 is LGHNT and CDR2 FRNRAP. The V gene end was trimmed by 4 bases and the J gene end by 0 bases; junction bases not matched to a gene: 6. This CDR3 region has 16 residues.